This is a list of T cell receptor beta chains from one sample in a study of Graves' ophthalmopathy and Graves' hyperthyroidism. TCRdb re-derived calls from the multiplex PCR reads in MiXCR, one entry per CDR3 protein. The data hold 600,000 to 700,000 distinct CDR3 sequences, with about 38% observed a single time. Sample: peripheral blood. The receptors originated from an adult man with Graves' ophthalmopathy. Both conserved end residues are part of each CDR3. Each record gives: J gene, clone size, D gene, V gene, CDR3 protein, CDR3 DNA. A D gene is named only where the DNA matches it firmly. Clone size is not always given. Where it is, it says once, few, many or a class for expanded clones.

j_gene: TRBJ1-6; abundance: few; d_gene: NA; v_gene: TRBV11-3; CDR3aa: CASSPQVGGNSPLHF; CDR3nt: TGTGCCAGCAGCCCTCAAGTGGGGGGGAATTCACCCCTCCACTTT
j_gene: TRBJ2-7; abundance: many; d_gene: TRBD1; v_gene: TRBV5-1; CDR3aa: CASKQQGASSYEQYF; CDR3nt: TGCGCCAGCAAACAACAGGGGGCCTCCTCCTACGAGCAGTACTTC
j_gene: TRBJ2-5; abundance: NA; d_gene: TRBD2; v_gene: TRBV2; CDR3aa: CASSETSGEETQYF; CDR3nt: TGTGCCAGCAGTGAAACTAGCGGGGAAGAGACCCAGTACTTC
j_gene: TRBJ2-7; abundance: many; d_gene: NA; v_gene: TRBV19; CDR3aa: CASSRHFSYEQYF; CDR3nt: TGTGCCAGCAGTAGACACTTTTCCTACGAGCAGTACTTC
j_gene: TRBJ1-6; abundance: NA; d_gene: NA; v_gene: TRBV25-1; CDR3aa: CASSETGRRNSPLHF; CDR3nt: TGTGCCAGCAGTGAAACAGGGAGGAGGAATTCACCCCTCCACTTT
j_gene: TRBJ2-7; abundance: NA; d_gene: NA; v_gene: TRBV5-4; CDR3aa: CASSSDEGLEQYF; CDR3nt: TGCGCCAGCAGCTCGGACGAGGGGCTCGAGCAGTACTTC
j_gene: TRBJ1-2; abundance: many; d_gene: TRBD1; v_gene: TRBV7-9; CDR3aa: CASSLSGGYGYTF; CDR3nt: TGTGCCAGCAGCTTGTCAGGGGGCTATGGCTACACCTTC
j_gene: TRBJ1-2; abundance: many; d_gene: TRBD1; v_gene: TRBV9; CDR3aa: CASSSGTGTYGYTF; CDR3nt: TGTGCCAGCAGCTCCGGGACAGGGACCTATGGCTACACCTTC
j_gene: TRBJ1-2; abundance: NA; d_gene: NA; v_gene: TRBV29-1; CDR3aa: CSHPPQGPGYTF; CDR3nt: TGCAGCCATCCCCCCCAAGGGCCTGGCTACACCTTC
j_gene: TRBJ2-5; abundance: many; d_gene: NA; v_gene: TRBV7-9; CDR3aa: CASSLAPRGEETQYF; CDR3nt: TGTGCCAGCAGCTTAGCGCCTAGGGGTGAGGAGACCCAGTACTTC
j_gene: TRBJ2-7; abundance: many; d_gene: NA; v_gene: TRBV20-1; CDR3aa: CSASGFSSYEQYF; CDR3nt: TGCAGTGCATCAGGGTTTAGCTCCTACGAGCAGTACTTC
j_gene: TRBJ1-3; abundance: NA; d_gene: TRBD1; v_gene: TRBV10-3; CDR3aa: CAISETGQDGGNTIYF; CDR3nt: TGTGCCATCAGCGAGACAGGGCAGGACGGAGGAAACACCATATATTTT
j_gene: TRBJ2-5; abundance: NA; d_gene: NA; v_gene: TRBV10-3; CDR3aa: CAISASSVLGERSETQYF; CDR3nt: TGTGCCATCAGTGCCAGCAGCGTCTTGGGGGAGAGGTCGGAGACCCAGTACTTC
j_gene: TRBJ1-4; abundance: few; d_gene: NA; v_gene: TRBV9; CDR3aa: CASSGREAKLFF; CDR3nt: TGTGCCAGCAGCGGCCGGGAGGCAAAACTGTTTTTT
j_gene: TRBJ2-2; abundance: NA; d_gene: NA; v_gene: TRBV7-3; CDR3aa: CASSLSGTANTGELFF; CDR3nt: TGTGCCAGCAGCTTATCCGGGACGGCGAACACCGGGGAGCTGTTTTTT
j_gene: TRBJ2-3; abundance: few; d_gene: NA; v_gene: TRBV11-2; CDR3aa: CASSPAGGGATDTQYF; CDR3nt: TGTGCCAGCAGCCCCGCGGGTGGGGGGGCCACAGATACGCAGTATTTT
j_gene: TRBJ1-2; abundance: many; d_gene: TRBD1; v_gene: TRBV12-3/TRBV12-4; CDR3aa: CASRKTGVGGYTF; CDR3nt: TGTGCCAGCAGGAAGACAGGGGTTGGAGGCTACACCTTC
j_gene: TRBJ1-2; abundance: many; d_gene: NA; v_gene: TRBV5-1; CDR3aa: CASSRGTGERGYTF; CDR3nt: TGCGCCAGCAGCCGAGGGACGGGGGAACGTGGCTACACCTTC
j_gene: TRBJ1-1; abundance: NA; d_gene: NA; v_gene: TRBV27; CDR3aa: CASSLNRVSNTEAFF; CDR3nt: TGTGCCAGCAGTTTAAACAGGGTGTCGAACACTGAAGCTTTCTTT
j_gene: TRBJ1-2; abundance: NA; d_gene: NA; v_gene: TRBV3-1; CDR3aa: CASSQALRGTSGYGYTF; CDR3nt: TGTGCCAGCAGCCAAGCCCTTCGCGGGACCTCAGGATATGGCTACACCTTC
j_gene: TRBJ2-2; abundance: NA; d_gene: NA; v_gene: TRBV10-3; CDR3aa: CASSEELGGTGELFF; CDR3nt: TGTGCCAGCAGTGAAGAACTAGGGGGCACCGGGGAGCTGTTTTTT
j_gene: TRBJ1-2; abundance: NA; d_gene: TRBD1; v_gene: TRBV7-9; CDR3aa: CASSFEDRGDLNYGYTF; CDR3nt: TGTGCCAGCAGCTTTGAGGACAGGGGCGATTTGAACTATGGCTACACCTTC
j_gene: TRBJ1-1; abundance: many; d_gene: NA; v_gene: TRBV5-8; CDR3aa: CASSLNRALNTEAFF; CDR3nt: TGTGCCAGCAGCTTGAACAGGGCCTTGAACACTGAAGCTTTCTTT
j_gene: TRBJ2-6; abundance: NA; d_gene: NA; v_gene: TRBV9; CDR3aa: CASSVAPRSGANVLTF; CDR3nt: TGTGCCAGCAGCGTAGCTCCCAGATCTGGGGCCAACGTCCTGACTTTC
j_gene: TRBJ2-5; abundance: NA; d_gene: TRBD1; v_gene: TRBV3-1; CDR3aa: CASSRQGEETQYF; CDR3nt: TGTGCCAGCAGCCGACAGGGGGAAGAGACCCAGTACTTC
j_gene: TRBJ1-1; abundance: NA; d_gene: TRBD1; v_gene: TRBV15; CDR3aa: CATSAQGDRHAEAFF; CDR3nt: TGTGCCACCAGCGCGCAGGGGGACAGGCACGCTGAAGCTTTCTTT
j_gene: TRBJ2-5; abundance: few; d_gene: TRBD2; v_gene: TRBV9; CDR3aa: CASSVHGGEGRETQYF; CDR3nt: TGTGCCAGCAGCGTACATGGGGGGGAGGGGCGAGAGACCCAGTACTTC
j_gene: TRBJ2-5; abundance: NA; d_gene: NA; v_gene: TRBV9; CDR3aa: CASSPWDANPGETQYF; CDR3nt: TGTGCCAGCAGCCCCTGGGACGCCAACCCCGGAGAGACCCAGTACTTC
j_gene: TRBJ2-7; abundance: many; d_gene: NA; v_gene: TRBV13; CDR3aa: CASSLTGDYEQYF; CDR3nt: TGTGCCAGCAGTCTAACAGGAGACTACGAGCAGTACTTC
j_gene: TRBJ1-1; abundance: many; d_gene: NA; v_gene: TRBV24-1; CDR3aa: CATRRDGSNTEAFF; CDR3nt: TGTGCCACCAGGCGGGACGGTTCGAACACTGAAGCTTTCTTT
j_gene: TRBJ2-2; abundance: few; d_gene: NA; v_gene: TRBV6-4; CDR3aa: CASSDTPGGTGELFF; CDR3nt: TGTGCCAGCAGTGACACCCCCGGCGGCACCGGGGAGCTGTTTTTT
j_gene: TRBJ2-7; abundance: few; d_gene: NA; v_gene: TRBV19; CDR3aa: CASSIRAGARPEQYF; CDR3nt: TGTGCCAGTAGTATCCGGGCGGGGGCGCGCCCTGAGCAGTACTTC
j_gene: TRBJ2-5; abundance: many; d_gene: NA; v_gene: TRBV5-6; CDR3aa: CASSQGRPQETQYF; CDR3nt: TGTGCCAGCAGTCAGGGGCGGCCGCAAGAGACCCAGTACTTC
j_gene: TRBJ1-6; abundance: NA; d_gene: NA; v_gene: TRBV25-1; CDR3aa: CATSVRFNSPLHF; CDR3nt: TGTGCTACCAGTGTCCGATTTAATTCACCCCTCCACTTT
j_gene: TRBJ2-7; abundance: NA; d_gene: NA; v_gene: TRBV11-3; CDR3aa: CASSLWLAGVEQYF; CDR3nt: TGTGCCAGCAGCTTATGGTTGGCAGGGGTCGAGCAGTACTTC
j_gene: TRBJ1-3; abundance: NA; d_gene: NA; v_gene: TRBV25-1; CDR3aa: CASSEGSGTTIYF; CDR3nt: TGTGCCAGCAGTGAAGGGTCCGGGACTACCATATATTTT
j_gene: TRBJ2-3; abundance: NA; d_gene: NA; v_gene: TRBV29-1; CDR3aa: CSVVYFQGRDTQYF; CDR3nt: TGCAGCGTTGTATACTTTCAGGGTAGAGATACGCAGTATTTT
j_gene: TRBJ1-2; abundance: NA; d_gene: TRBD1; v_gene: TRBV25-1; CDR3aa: CASSESDPDRNGYTF; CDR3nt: TGTGCCAGCAGTGAATCGGACCCGGACAGGAATGGCTACACCTTC
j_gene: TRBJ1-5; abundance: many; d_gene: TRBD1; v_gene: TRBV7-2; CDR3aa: CASSSPRTGAQDQPQHF; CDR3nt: TGTGCCAGCAGCTCCCCCCGGACAGGGGCCCAGGATCAGCCCCAGCATTTT
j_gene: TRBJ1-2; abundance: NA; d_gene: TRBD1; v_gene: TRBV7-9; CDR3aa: CASSPFDRAVYGYTF; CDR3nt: TGTGCCAGCAGCCCATTTGACAGGGCGGTCTATGGCTACACCTTC
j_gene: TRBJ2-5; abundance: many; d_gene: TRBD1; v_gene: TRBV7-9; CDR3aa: CASSSRTGPRGETQYF; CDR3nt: TGTGCCAGCAGCTCCCGGACAGGGCCGAGGGGGGAGACCCAGTACTTC
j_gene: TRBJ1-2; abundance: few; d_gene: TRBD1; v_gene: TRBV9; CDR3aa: CASSQATGSYGYTF; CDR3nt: TGTGCCAGCAGCCAGGCGACAGGGAGCTATGGCTACACCTTC
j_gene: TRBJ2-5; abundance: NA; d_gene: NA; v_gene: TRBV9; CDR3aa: CASSVDSGLKTQYF; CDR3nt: TGTGCCAGCAGCGTTGACTCGGGGCTAAAGACCCAGTACTTC
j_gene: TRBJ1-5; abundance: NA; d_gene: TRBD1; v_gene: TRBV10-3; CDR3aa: CAISGRQGGQTQHF; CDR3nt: TGTGCCATCAGTGGGAGACAGGGCGGGCAGACCCAGCATTTT
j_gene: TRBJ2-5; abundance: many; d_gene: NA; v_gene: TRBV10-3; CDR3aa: CAIKEGAQETQYF; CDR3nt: TGTGCCATCAAGGAGGGGGCTCAAGAGACCCAGTACTTC
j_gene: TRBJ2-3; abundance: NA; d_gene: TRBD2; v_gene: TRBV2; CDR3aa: CASTTLAAGADTQYF; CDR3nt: TGTGCCAGCACCACACTAGCGGCCGGGGCGGATACGCAGTATTTT
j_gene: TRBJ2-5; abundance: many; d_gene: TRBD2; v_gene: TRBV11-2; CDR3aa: CASSLAPSGKETQYF; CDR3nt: TGTGCCAGCAGCTTAGCCCCTAGCGGGAAAGAGACCCAGTACTTC
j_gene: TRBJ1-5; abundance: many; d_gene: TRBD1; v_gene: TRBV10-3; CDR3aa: CAISKGTAQNQPQHF; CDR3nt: TGTGCCATCAGTAAGGGGACAGCCCAAAATCAGCCCCAGCATTTT
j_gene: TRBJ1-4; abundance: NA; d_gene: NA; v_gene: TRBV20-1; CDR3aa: CSATSYATNEKLFF; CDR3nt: TGCAGTGCCACCAGCTATGCAACTAATGAAAAACTGTTTTTT
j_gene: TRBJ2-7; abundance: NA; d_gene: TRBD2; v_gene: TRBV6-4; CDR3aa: CASGTSGGVYEQYF; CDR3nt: TGTGCCAGCGGGACTAGCGGGGGGGTCTACGAGCAGTACTTC
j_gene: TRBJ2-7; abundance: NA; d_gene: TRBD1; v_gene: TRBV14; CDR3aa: CASSQVPTDRVVVYEQYF; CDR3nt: TGTGCCAGCAGCCAAGTCCCCACGGACAGGGTAGTCGTCTACGAGCAGTACTTC
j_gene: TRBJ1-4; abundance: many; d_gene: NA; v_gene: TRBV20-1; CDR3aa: CSAEGAEEKLFF; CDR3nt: TGCAGTGCCGAGGGTGCGGAAGAAAAACTGTTTTTT
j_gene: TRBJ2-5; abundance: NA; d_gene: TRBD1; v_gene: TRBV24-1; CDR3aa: CATSGTGTGDETQYF; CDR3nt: TGTGCCACCAGTGGTACAGGGACAGGGGATGAGACCCAGTACTTC
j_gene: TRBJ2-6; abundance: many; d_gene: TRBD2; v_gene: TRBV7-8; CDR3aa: CASSLAPGLAGAGANVLTF; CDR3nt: TGTGCCAGCAGCTTAGCGCCGGGACTAGCGGGAGCTGGGGCCAACGTCCTGACTTTC
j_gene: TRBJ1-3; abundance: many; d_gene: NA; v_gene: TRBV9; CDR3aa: CASSVAGRVGNTIYF; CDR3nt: TGTGCCAGCAGCGTAGCGGGCAGGGTAGGAAACACCATATATTTT
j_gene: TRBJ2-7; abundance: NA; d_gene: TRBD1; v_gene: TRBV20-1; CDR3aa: CSASDRGQVHEQYF; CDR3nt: TGCAGTGCCAGTGACAGGGGTCAAGTCCACGAGCAGTACTTC
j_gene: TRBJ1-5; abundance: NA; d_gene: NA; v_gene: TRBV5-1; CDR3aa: CASSLDWSNQPQHF; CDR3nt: TGCGCCAGCAGCTTGGACTGGTCCAATCAGCCCCAGCATTTT
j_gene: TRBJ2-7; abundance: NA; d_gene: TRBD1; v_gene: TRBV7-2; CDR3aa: CASSLGDRAVHEQYF; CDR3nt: TGTGCCAGCAGCTTAGGGGACAGGGCCGTCCACGAGCAGTACTTC